This note documents a single T cell receptor beta chain sequence. What it recognizes is unknown. The germline V gene encodes CDR1 SGHVS and CDR2 FQNEAQ. The CDR3 is 14 residues long. V was clipped by 1 base and J by 4 bases; unmatched bases: 3. Assay used: immunoSEQ multiplex PCR; TCRdb lists only in-frame clones, some missing. There are 35,000 to 45,000 clones in the sample; around 79% occur only once, and less than 0.85% lies in the top ten. The sample belongs to a study of memory CD4+ T cells and cytomegalovirus serostatus. Study-level points and caveats: Of 150 to 200 reported CMV TCRbeta sequences, 60 to 85 were found in memory CD4+ repertoires.

Single viable CD3+CD4+CD8-CD45RO+ cells were sorted as the memory CD4+ T cells. CMV serostatus came from serum IgG against pp150, pp28, p38, p52. After thawing, CD4+ T cells were positively selected. The TCR sequence derives from an adult in good health and CMV-seronegative. The material sequenced was memory CD4+ T cells from blood. The V call is TRBV7-8, the J call TRBJ1-1; 7 bases match TRBD1. DNA for the CDR3: TGTGCCAGCAGCTTAGGACAGGGATCCACTGAAGCTTTCTTT. Encoded protein: CASSLGQGSTEAFF.